A single sample gave rise to the 20 T cell receptor beta chains below, sequenced in a study of blood T cell repertoires in COVID-19. Some clones are missing from TCRdb's copy, which holds only in-frame ones; the method was immunoSEQ multiplex PCR. The data show 110,000 or so clones, 80% to 90% seen once. The sequenced sample consisted of peripheral blood. These receptors were collected from a man aged 35-49 years with acute or convalescent COVID-19.

The chain joins TRBV24-1 to TRBJ2-4, with D possibly matching TRBD1 (5 bases). The CDR3 totals 14 residues. V lost 11 bases, J lost 0 bases, and 13 bases lay in between. The V gene's germline CDR1 is KGHDR and CDR2 SFDVKD. CDR3 in amino acids: CASRQNLAKNIQYF. The DNA of the CDR3 is TGTGCCAGCCGACAGAACCTAGCCAAAAACATTCAGTACTTC.

The CDR3 DNA follows: TGTGCCAGCAGCTTGGATCAGGCTCAGAGCACAGATACGCAGTATTTT. Its protein product is CASSLDQAQSTDTQYF. The rearrangement links TRBV5-5 to TRBJ2-3; D gene uncertain. Germline lookup yields CDR1 SGHKS and CDR2 YYEKEE (reference sequence). This CDR3 is built from 16 residues. V lost 0 bases and J 0 bases, leaving 11 bases between the germline ends.

The CDR3 sequence: CATSVGAGEQFF. Here the CDR3 DNA reads TGCGCCACTTCGGTGGGGGCCGGTGAGCAGTTCTTC. The V and J genes are TRBV10-1 and TRBJ2-1; D perhaps matches TRBD1 (6 bases). Germline CDR1 WNHNN, CDR2 SYGVQD (reference sequence). The CDR3 length is 12 residues. Trimming removed 10 bases at V and 9 bases at J, with 16 bases between.

The chain couples TRBV9 to TRBJ2-7; the match to TRBD1 covers 7 bases. Germline CDR1 is SGDLS and CDR2 is YYNGEE. This CDR3 is built from 14 residues. V lost 6 bases to trimming and J lost 5 bases; unmatched junction nucleotides: 11. This CDR3 reads CASNQGDTLDEQYF. The CDR3 DNA reads TGTGCCAGCAACCAGGGGGATACACTTGACGAGCAGTACTTC.

This clone appeared a few times. The rearrangement links TRBV5-1 to TRBJ1-3; perhaps TRBD1 as D (6 bases). V was pared by 1 base and J by 4 bases, with 18 bases between. The V gene's germline CDR1 is SGHRS and CDR2 YFSETQ. The CDR3 contains 17 residues. CDR3 loop: CASSLFSYRASGNTIYF. CDR3 nucleotides: TGCGCCAGCAGCTTGTTTTCCTACAGGGCGTCAGGAAACACCATATATTTT.

The table lists this clone with a count of one. The chain carries TRBV12-5 and TRBJ1-5, with TRBD1 matching 7 bases. V gave up 9 bases and J gave up 6 bases; unmatched junction bases: 8. CDR1 and CDR2 from the germline V gene are LGHNT and FRNRAP. The CDR3 contains 13 residues. Written as DNA, the CDR3 is TGTGCTAGCCGACAGGGTTTGAGTCAGCCCCAGCATTTT. It yields the protein CASRQGLSQPQHF.

The chain carries TRBV11-2 and TRBJ1-1; 10 bases are a match to TRBD1. The V gene's germline CDR1 is SGHAT and CDR2 FQNNGV. Trimming took 1 base from V and 7 from J; bases not matched to a gene: 6. The CDR3 runs 15 residues. The CDR3 is CASSLVVGQGYEAFF. CDR3 bases: TGTGCCAGCAGCTTAGTTGTGGGACAGGGGTATGAAGCTTTCTTT.

V usage is TRBV10-1 and J usage is TRBJ2-2; TRBD2 might be the D (5 bases). The germline V gene encodes CDR1 WNHNN and CDR2 SYGVQD (reference sequence). The V end lost 5 bases, the J end lost 0 bases, and 7 bases lay between the germline ends. The CDR3 runs to 14 residues. CDR3 amino acids: CASSSGTNTGELFF. CDR3 DNA sequence: TGCGCCAGCAGTTCGGGGACGAACACCGGGGAGCTGTTTTTT.

This chain connects TRBV29-1 to TRBJ1-1, with 7 bases aligning to TRBD1. Losses at the gene ends were 5 bases for V and 0 bases for J; bases not matched to a gene: 12. Germline V gives CDR1 SQVTM, CDR2 ANQGSEA. The CDR3 length is 16 residues. The CDR3 reads CSVNGPGTDMNTEAFF. In DNA, the CDR3 is TGCAGCGTTAACGGTCCCGGGACAGACATGAACACTGAAGCTTTCTTT.

The CDR3 spells CASSIVGYRVGTSNSRDTQYF. CDR3 bases: TGTGCCAGTAGTATTGTGGGTTATCGAGTTGGGACTAGCAACTCTAGAGATACGCAGTATTTT. The gene calls are TRBV19 and TRBJ2-3, with 9 bases identical to TRBD2. CDR1 and CDR2 (germline): LNHDA, SQIVND (reference sequence). This CDR3 has 21 amino acids. After removal of 3 bases from V and 5 bases from J, the junction contained 24 bases not matched to a gene.

V usage is TRBV6-4 and J usage is TRBJ2-3; D is perhaps TRBD2 (5 bases). CDR3 size: 17 residues. V lost 7 bases and J 2 bases, leaving 22 bases between the germline ends. CDR1 and CDR2 (germline): MRHNA, SNTAGT. The CDR3 reads CASNGPGKAALTDTQYF. The CDR3 bases are TGTGCCAGCAACGGCCCCGGGAAAGCGGCTCTCACAGATACGCAGTATTTT.

The V gene is TRBV4-1, the J gene TRBJ1-2; 12 bases line up with TRBD1. The CDR3 contains 16 residues. The junction had 11 bases not matched to a gene; V was cut back by 4 bases and J by 8 bases. Germline lookup yields CDR1 MGHRA and CDR2 YSYEKL. This chain's CDR3 is CASSRGQGARSEGYTF. The CDR3 DNA reads as TGCGCCAGCAGCCGGGGACAGGGGGCGAGGTCTGAAGGCTACACCTTC.

The rearrangement links TRBV5-1 to TRBJ2-2; TRBD1 matches 7 bases. The CDR3 has 16 residues. V was pared by 2 bases and J by 3 bases, with 7 bases of the junction left unmatched. Germline assignment: CDR1 SGHRS and CDR2 YFSETQ. CDR3 loop: CASSFIGTAYTGELFF. CDR3 sequence (DNA): TGCGCCAGCAGCTTTATCGGGACAGCTTACACCGGGGAGCTGTTTTTT.

V and J are TRBV15 and TRBJ2-1; the match to TRBD1 covers 7 bases. Per the germline V gene, CDR1 is LNHNV and CDR2 is YYDKDF (reference sequence). This CDR3 is built from 15 residues. V lost 0 bases to trimming and J lost 7 bases; unmatched junction nucleotides: 6. The CDR3 sequence: CATSRDQGGVNEQFF. The CDR3 nucleotides are TGTGCCACCAGCAGAGATCAAGGGGGCGTTAATGAGCAGTTCTTC.

The chain carries TRBV15 and TRBJ1-5; no clear D gene. V lost 0 bases to trimming and J lost 3 bases, with 9 bases between them. CDR1 is LNHNV and CDR2 is YYDKDF in the germline V gene (reference sequence). The CDR3 has 15 residues. Written as DNA, the CDR3 is TGTGCCACCAGCAGAGATCGCACTAACAATCAGCCCCAGCATTTT. Protein product: CATSRDRTNNQPQHF.

The chain has TRBV5-1 and TRBJ2-7, with a tentative D call TRBD1 (5 bases). This CDR3 spans 14 amino acids. Germline-derived CDR1 and CDR2 are SGHRS and YFSETQ. The V end was cut by 5 bases, the J end by 7 bases, with 19 bases between. CDR3 in amino acids: CASSKIIGATEQYF. CDR3 nucleotides: TGCGCCAGCAGTAAAATTATAGGGGCCACTGAGCAGTACTTC.

The chain couples TRBV10-3 to TRBJ2-7; the D is unclear. Germline CDR1 reads ENHRY; CDR2 reads SYGVKD. The V end was cut by 3 bases, the J end by 1 base, with 4 bases between. The CDR3 is made up of 12 amino acids. The CDR3 protein is CAISELSYEQYF. The DNA for the CDR3 is TGTGCCATCAGTGAACTGTCCTACGAGCAGTACTTC.

The rearrangement joins TRBV13 to TRBJ2-7, with 11 nucleotides matching TRBD2. V gave up 4 bases and J gave up 0 bases; unmatched junction bases: 8. The germline CDR1 and CDR2 sequences are PRHDT and FYEKMQ (reference sequence). The CDR3 contains 17 residues. CDR3 sequence: CASSSPPLAGDSYEQYF. The CDR3 nucleotides are TGTGCCAGCAGCTCTCCCCCACTAGCGGGGGACTCCTACGAGCAGTACTTC.

The chain joins TRBV6-1 to TRBJ2-3, with TRBD2 matching over 9 bases. With 3 bases clipped from V and 0 bases from J, the junction kept 4 bases outside the gene matches. The germline CDR1 and CDR2 sequences are MNHNS and SASEGT. This CDR3 comprises 16 residues. CDR3 region: CASSEVAGASTDTQYF. CDR3 bases: TGTGCCAGCAGTGAGGTAGCGGGGGCAAGCACAGATACGCAGTATTTT.

This chain joins TRBV3-1 (or the pseudogene TRBV3-2) and TRBJ1-6; 7 bases are shared with TRBD1. CDR3 length: 15 residues. Germline V gives CDR1 LGHDT, CDR2 YNNKEL (reference sequence). V trimming: 3 bases; J trimming: 6 bases; junction bases outside the gene matches: 5. The CDR3 DNA is TGTGCCAGCAGCCAGGCAGGGGGAGTTAATTCACCCCTCCACTTT. Translated: CASSQAGGVNSPLHF.